The T cell receptor (beta chain) under discussion was sequenced for a study of blood T cell repertoires in COVID-19. Overall study: Spain, Italy and the United States supplied samples that represented acute and convalescent COVID-19. From T cells, B-cell-depleted T cells, or PBMCs came the material, which was cDNA or gDNA.

Germline CDR1 reads MNHEY; CDR2 reads SVGEGT. The CDR3 is 17 amino acids. The V and J ends lost 2 bases and 4 bases, in that order; junction bases with no gene match: 8. This clone was found once. Clones were read by immunoSEQ multiplex PCR, and TCRdb kept only the in-frame ones, dropping some. Of approximately 150,000 clones in the sample, roughly 84% were seen once. The sample taken for sequencing was peripheral blood. V gene TRBV6-2 or TRBV6-3 combines with J gene TRBJ2-7; 13 nucleotides line up with TRBD2. The receptor was isolated from a human donor with acute or convalescent COVID-19. The donor label of this sample is uncertain. The CDR3 DNA reads as TGTGCCAGCAGTTACACCGGACTAGCGGGAGTTCCTTACGAGCAGTACGTC. Residues: CASSYTGLAGVPYEQYV.